This T cell receptor beta chain was identified in a study of OX40 agonist ivuxolimab in advanced cancers. Germline V gene data show CDR1 as LNHDA and CDR2 as SQIVND (reference sequence). The CDR3 length is 13 residues. V dropped 1 base and J dropped 8 bases, with 11 bases sitting between them. Here immunoSEQ multiplex PCR was the method, and the copy in TCRdb shows in-frame clones only, minus some. The table records about 55,000 clones, over 60% of them present only once. The V call is TRBV19, the J call TRBJ1-2; no reliable D call. The specimen was CD4+ or CD8+ T cells sorted from blood, collected in a trial of the OX40 agonist ivuxolimab. This clonotype was sampled from an adult with an advanced solid tumor such as melanoma, head and neck, liver or kidney cancer. CDR3: CASSIVQGDGYTF. CDR3 in DNA: TGTGCCAGTAGTATAGTCCAAGGTGACGGCTACACCTTC.